This record looks at one T cell receptor beta chain sequence and its context. As yet, its antigen is unknown. This specimen comes from a study of T cell responses to AZD1222 COVID-19 vaccine. Findings and caveats of the study: After two AZD1222 doses, spike-specific TCR breadth and depth rose versus day 0. Donors, mostly white British, included more females; clonal diversity was possibly underestimated.

CDR1 and CDR2 (germline): MNHEY, SMNVEV (reference sequence). The germline V and J ends were trimmed by 3 bases and 5 bases, with 9 bases remaining between them. The CDR3 has 13 amino acids. Some second doses came at about 4 weeks and others at about 12 weeks; these were pooled. Profiled with immunoSEQ multiplex PCR; TCRdb holds only in-frame clones, not every one. The table lists approximately 28,000 clones, 80% to 95% of them singletons. The chain recombines TRBV27 with TRBJ2-3, with D unresolved. This clonotype originated in an adult who received the AZD1222 COVID-19 vaccine. Sequenced here: peripheral blood, sampled 28 days after the second AZD1222 dose. CDR3 DNA: TGTGCCAGCAGTTTTAGGTCTATAGATACGCAGTATTTT. It specifies CASSFRSIDTQYF.